The 27 T cell receptor beta chains below were found in one sample sequenced in a study of blood T cell repertoires in COVID-19. The method was immunoSEQ multiplex PCR; TCRdb's version includes in-frame clones alone and lacks a portion of them. The sample has more than 90,000 clones; around 80% are singletons. Source material: peripheral blood. These TCRs come from an elderly man with acute or convalescent COVID-19.

V and J are TRBV2 and TRBJ1-1, with D possibly being TRBD1 (5 bases). Germline V gene sequence: CDR1 SNHLY, CDR2 FYNNEI. This CDR3 spans 15 amino acids. V gave up 0 bases and J gave up 5 bases, with 13 bases separating them. CDR3 protein: CASSEARGGATEAFF. CDR3 in DNA: TGTGCCAGCAGTGAAGCCCGCGGAGGGGCGACTGAAGCTTTCTTT.

CDR3 DNA: TGTGCCAGCAGGCGGGACAGCTACGAGCAGTACTTC. Protein product: CASRRDSYEQYF. The rearrangement links TRBV12-3 or TRBV12-4 to TRBJ2-7; the D gene is possibly TRBD1 (7 bases). V was shortened by 6 bases and J by 3 bases, with 9 bases between the two germline ends. This CDR3 region has 12 residues.

In this sample, this clone turned up a few times. The CDR3 is CASSQPPAPLHF. CDR3 sequence (DNA): TGTGCCAGCAGCCAACCCCCAGCACCCCTCCACTTT. The chain employs TRBV14 and TRBJ1-6; D call uncertain. The CDR3 totals 12 residues. V gave up 2 bases and J gave up 11 bases, with 7 bases separating them. Germline CDR1 reads SGHDN; CDR2 reads FVKESK.

The chain recombines TRBV7-8 with TRBJ2-1; TRBD1 aligns across 7 bases. With 0 bases clipped from V and 1 base from J, the junction kept 3 bases outside the gene matches. Germline lookup yields CDR1 SGHVS and CDR2 FQNEAQ. This CDR3 contains 16 residues. CDR3 protein: CASSLARRGSYNEQFF. Here the CDR3 DNA reads TGTGCCAGCAGCTTAGCCCGCAGGGGGTCCTACAATGAGCAGTTCTTC.

The CDR3 reads CASRRETDTQYF. CDR3 nucleotides: TGCGCCAGTAGGAGGGAGACAGATACGCAGTATTTT. The rearrangement joins TRBV10-2 to TRBJ2-3; perhaps TRBD2 as D (6 bases). Per the germline V gene, CDR1 is WSHSY and CDR2 is SAAADI. The CDR3 contains 12 residues. V gave up 9 bases and J gave up 3 bases, with 10 bases separating them.

This clone appeared once. The genes are TRBV4-1 and TRBJ2-7; TRBD1 matches 8 bases. Losses at the gene ends were 0 bases for V and 6 bases for J; bases not matched to a gene: 1. The CDR3 extends over 13 amino acids. Germline assignment: CDR1 MGHRA and CDR2 YSYEKL. CDR3 residues: CASSQETGVEQYF. The CDR3 DNA sequence: TGCGCCAGCAGCCAAGAGACAGGGGTCGAGCAGTACTTC.

The chain carries TRBV2 and TRBJ2-7; 9 bases match TRBD2. V shed 3 bases, J shed 4 bases, and the junction held 10 bases outside the gene matches. The CDR3 extends over 16 amino acids. Germline V gene lookup returns CDR1 SNHLY and CDR2 FYNNEI. DNA for the CDR3: TGTGCCAGCAGTGAGGGGAGGAGCGGGGGGATTTACGAGCAGTACTTC. It yields the protein CASSEGRSGGIYEQYF. Filled out from reference TRBV2 and TRBJ2-7, the complete variable domain reads EPEVTQTPSHQVTQMGQEVILRCVPISNHLYFYWYRQILGQKVEFLVSFYNNEISEKSEIFDDQFSVERPDGSNFTLKIRSTKLEDSAMYFCASSEGRSGGIYEQYFGPGTRLTVT.

The J gene is TRBJ2-7, the V gene TRBV6-5; 7 bases are a match to TRBD1. Looked up from germline, CDR1 is MNHEY and CDR2 is SVGAGI. The V and J ends lost 4 bases and 6 bases, in that order; junction bases with no gene match: 12. The CDR3 is 15 residues long. The CDR3 is CASSSVRQGAGEQYF. The DNA of the CDR3 is TGTGCCAGCAGTTCCGTCCGACAGGGCGCAGGCGAGCAGTACTTC.

The CDR3 sequence is CASSQVPGGRTDTQYF. CDR3 coding DNA: TGCGCCAGCAGCCAAGTTCCGGGGGGACGCACAGATACGCAGTATTTT. The rearrangement uses TRBV4-1 and TRBJ2-3; 7 nucleotides agree with TRBD2. CDR1 and CDR2 from the germline V gene are MGHRA and YSYEKL. This CDR3 is built from 16 residues. V was pared by 1 base and J by 1 base, with 5 bases of the junction left unmatched.

This sequence joins TRBV12-5 and TRBJ1-1; TRBD1 is a possible D gene (5 bases). CDR3 length: 12 residues. V lost 6 bases and J lost 11, with 16 bases in between. Germline CDR1 reads LGHNT; CDR2 reads FRNRAP. The CDR3 nucleotides read TGTGCTAGTGGCTCAGACAGCGGGAACGCTTTCTTT. Translation gives CASGSDSGNAFF.

This clone is a singleton in its sample. The V gene is TRBV5-1, the J gene TRBJ2-7; a possible D gene is TRBD1 (7 bases). This CDR3 is built from 14 residues. Germline CDR1 reads SGHRS; CDR2 reads YFSETQ. The V gene lost 3 bases and the J gene lost 5 bases, with 15 bases spanning the gap. Here the CDR3 reads CASSSGTQGDEQYF. CDR3 coding DNA: TGCGCCAGCAGCTCCGGGACTCAGGGGGACGAGCAGTACTTC.

The sample holds one count of this clone. This sequence joins TRBV29-1 and TRBJ1-3, with D possibly matching TRBD1 (6 bases). CDR3 length: 15 residues. Germline loops: CDR1 SQVTM, CDR2 ANQGSEA. Trimming pared 5 bases from V and 0 bases from J, leaving 14 bases between. CDR3 sequence reads: CSVTETGYSGNTIYF. The DNA of the CDR3 is TGCAGCGTTACAGAGACAGGTTACTCTGGAAACACCATATATTTT.

This chain connects TRBV9 to TRBJ1-1, with D unresolved. Germline V CDR1 and CDR2: SGDLS, YYNGEE. The CDR3 has 14 amino acids. Trimming shortened V by 4 bases and J by 4 bases, and 14 bases separated the two germline ends. The CDR3 here is CASSPHPTGTEAFF. CDR3 DNA: TGTGCCAGCAGCCCTCACCCAACGGGCACTGAAGCTTTCTTT. The full variable domain, with the rest looked up from reference TRBV9 and TRBJ1-1, is DSGVTQTPKHLITATGQRVTLRCSPRSGDLSVYWYQQSLDQGLQFLIQYYNGEERAKGNILERFSAQQFPDLHSELNLSSLELGDSALYFCASSPHPTGTEAFFGQGTRLTVV.

V usage is TRBV13 and J usage is TRBJ2-2; tentative D call: TRBD1 (5 bases). In germline, CDR1 is PRHDT, CDR2 FYEKMQ (reference sequence). Trimming cost V 6 bases and J 4 bases, with 15 bases left between them. This CDR3 is built from 15 residues. The chain's CDR3 is CASSLKAGRTGELFF. The CDR3 bases are TGTGCCAGCAGTCTAAAAGCAGGGCGCACCGGGGAGCTGTTTTTT.

The genes are TRBV5-5 and TRBJ1-5; TRBD1 matches 10 bases. In germline, CDR1 is SGHKS, CDR2 YYEKEE (reference sequence). This CDR3 region has 15 residues. Trimming cost V 0 bases and J 6 bases; bases outside gene matches: 3. The CDR3 spells CASSLAGTGVQPQHF. The CDR3 nucleotides read TGTGCCAGCAGCTTGGCTGGGACAGGGGTTCAGCCCCAGCATTTT.

The chain combines TRBV6-2 or TRBV6-3 with TRBJ2-7; 9 bases are shared with TRBD2. The CDR3 spans 14 residues. After removal of 4 bases from V and 5 bases from J, the junction contained 6 bases not matched to a gene. Per the germline V gene, CDR1 is MNHEY and CDR2 is SVGEGT. CDR3 residues: CASSFLAGLDEQYF. DNA for the CDR3: TGTGCCAGCAGTTTCCTAGCGGGATTAGACGAGCAGTACTTC.

For this clone: A much bigger clone sits one base away, suggesting this may be a read error. The chain is built from TRBV5-4 and TRBJ1-2; TRBD1 matches at 8 bases. V was clipped by 3 bases and J by 3 bases; unmatched bases: 4. From germline, CDR1 is SGHNT and CDR2 YYREEE (reference sequence). The CDR3 runs to 14 residues. CDR3: CASSSATGDYGYTF. The DNA of the CDR3 is TGTGCCAGCAGCTCCGCGACAGGGGACTATGGCTACACCTTC.

The chain combines TRBV29-1 with TRBJ1-1; TRBD1 matches at 12 bases. The CDR3 length is 14 residues. V lost 7 bases to trimming and J lost 4 bases; unmatched junction nucleotides: 7. Germline CDR1 reads SQVTM; CDR2 reads ANQGSEA. CDR3 loop: CSGGQGALGTEAFF. CDR3 sequence (DNA): TGCAGCGGGGGACAGGGGGCTTTGGGCACTGAAGCTTTCTTT.

The CDR3 sequence: CASAKTEQETQYF. DNA of the CDR3: TGTGCCAGCGCAAAGACAGAACAAGAGACCCAGTACTTC. The gene calls are TRBV12-3 or TRBV12-4 and TRBJ2-5; D is perhaps TRBD1 (5 bases). CDR3 size: 13 residues. Trimming pared 8 bases from V and 2 bases from J, leaving 12 bases between.

V and J are TRBV6-4 and TRBJ2-3; the match to TRBD1 covers 11 bases. In germline, CDR1 is MRHNA, CDR2 SNTAGT. V dropped 5 bases and J dropped 4; count of bases not matched to a gene: 2. This CDR3 contains 14 residues. The CDR3 is CASSRTGGPDTQYF. CDR3 sequence (DNA): TGTGCCAGCAGTCGGACAGGGGGCCCAGATACGCAGTATTTT.

The chain joins TRBV12-3 or TRBV12-4 to TRBJ1-2; D perhaps matches TRBD1 (6 bases). V was shortened by 5 bases and J by 2 bases, with 9 bases between the two germline ends. The CDR3 extends over 13 amino acids. The DNA of the CDR3 is TGTGCCAGCAGTGTACAGGGAAACTATGGCTACACCTTC. Translated, it gives CASSVQGNYGYTF.

The rearrangement links TRBV6-2 or TRBV6-3 to TRBJ1-2; D uncertain. The germline gives CDR1 MNHEY, CDR2 SVGEGT. V was trimmed by 0 bases and J by 4 bases, leaving 9 bases between them. This CDR3 has 14 residues. CDR3 residues: CASSYSGARYGYTF. CDR3 sequence (DNA): TGTGCCAGCAGTTACTCGGGAGCCCGCTATGGCTACACCTTC.

This chain links TRBV24-1 with TRBJ1-3, with a weak D call TRBD1 (6 bases). CDR1 and CDR2 from the germline V gene are KGHDR and SFDVKD. The V gene lost 2 bases and the J gene lost 2 bases, with 9 bases spanning the gap. This CDR3 spans 15 amino acids. CDR3 bases: TGTGCCACCAGTGATTCGGACAGCCCTGGAAACACCATATATTTT. This sequence encodes CATSDSDSPGNTIYF.

CDR3 in amino acids: CASSMEDRSYEQYF. The CDR3 DNA reads TGTGCCAGTAGTATGGAGGACAGATCCTACGAGCAGTACTTC. J is TRBJ2-7 and V is TRBV19, with a possible D match to TRBD1 (6 bases). Germline lookup yields CDR1 LNHDA and CDR2 SQIVND (reference sequence). The germline V and J ends were trimmed by 3 bases and 1 base, with 10 bases remaining between them. The CDR3 is 14 amino acids.

V usage is TRBV7-6 and J usage is TRBJ1-5, with 7 positions matching TRBD1. The CDR3 covers 14 residues. Per the germline V gene, CDR1 is SGHVS and CDR2 is FNYEAQ. J was trimmed by 4 bases and V by 4 bases; bases with no gene match: 4. The CDR3 sequence is CASSYRQGNQPQHF. CDR3 DNA sequence: TGTGCCAGCAGCTACAGACAGGGAAATCAGCCCCAGCATTTT. Together with reference TRBV7-6 and TRBJ1-5, the CDR3 gives the full variable domain: GAGVSQSPRYKVTKRGQDVALRCDPISGHVSLYWYRQALGQGPEFLTYFNYEAQQDKSGLPNDRFSAERPEGSISTLTIQRTEQRDSAMYRCASSYRQGNQPQHFGDGTRLSIL.

This rearrangement joins TRBV29-1 to TRBJ1-5, with D unclear. The CDR3 length is 14 residues. The V gene lost 4 bases and the J gene lost 1 base, with 11 bases spanning the gap. Germline loops: CDR1 SQVTM, CDR2 ANQGSEA. The CDR3 DNA reads as TGCAGCGTTGGTAATGGAGCGAGCAATCAGCCCCAGCATTTT. Translation: CSVGNGASNQPQHF.

The chain is built from TRBV6-5 and TRBJ1-1; D perhaps matches TRBD1 (5 bases). The germline CDR1 and CDR2 sequences are MNHEY and SVGAGI. The CDR3 covers 15 residues. V lost 7 bases to trimming and J lost 0 bases, with 15 bases between them. The CDR3 loop reads CASKEGPLMNTEAFF. The CDR3 nucleotides are TGTGCCAGCAAGGAGGGACCACTGATGAACACTGAAGCTTTCTTT.